The clone carrying this TCR beta chain was detected once. In the authors' workflow: For nucleated cells, counts were estimated from reference gene primer amplification. The data were produced by immunoSEQ multiplex PCR, yet TCRdb's version contains in-frame clones alone and is incomplete. V, J and clone size reflect that table, while D and trimming were determined from the DNA. The data show roughly 180,000 clones, roughly four fifths seen once. This sample was included in a study of blood T cell repertoires in COVID-19. Across the study: Samples taken during acute and convalescent COVID-19 were collected in the United States, Italy and Spain. T cells, B-cell-depleted T cells, or PBMCs supplied cDNA or gDNA.

The germline gives CDR1 LNHDA, CDR2 SQIVND (reference sequence). This CDR3 is built from 15 residues. The ends were cut back, 0 bases at V and 6 bases at J, with 14 bases in the middle. The receptor was derived from a woman aged 25 to 39 with acute or convalescent COVID-19. Sequencing was performed on peripheral blood. The chain employs TRBV19 and TRBJ1-2; possible D gene TRBD1, 5 bases. CDR3 coding DNA: TGTGCCAGTAGTATAGATCACCAGGGTCGGAATGGCTACACCTTC. Protein sequence: CASSIDHQGRNGYTF.